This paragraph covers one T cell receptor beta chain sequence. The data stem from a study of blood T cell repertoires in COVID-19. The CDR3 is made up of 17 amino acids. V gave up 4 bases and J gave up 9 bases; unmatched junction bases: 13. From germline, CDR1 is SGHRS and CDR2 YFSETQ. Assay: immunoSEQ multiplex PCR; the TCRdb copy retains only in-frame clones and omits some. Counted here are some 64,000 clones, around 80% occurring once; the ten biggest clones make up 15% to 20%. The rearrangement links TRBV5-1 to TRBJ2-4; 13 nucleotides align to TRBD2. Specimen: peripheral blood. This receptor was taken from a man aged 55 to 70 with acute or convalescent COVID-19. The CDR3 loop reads CASSNGLAGDGGPIQYF. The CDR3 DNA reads TGCGCCAGCAGCAACGGACTAGCGGGAGACGGGGGCCCCATTCAGTACTTC.